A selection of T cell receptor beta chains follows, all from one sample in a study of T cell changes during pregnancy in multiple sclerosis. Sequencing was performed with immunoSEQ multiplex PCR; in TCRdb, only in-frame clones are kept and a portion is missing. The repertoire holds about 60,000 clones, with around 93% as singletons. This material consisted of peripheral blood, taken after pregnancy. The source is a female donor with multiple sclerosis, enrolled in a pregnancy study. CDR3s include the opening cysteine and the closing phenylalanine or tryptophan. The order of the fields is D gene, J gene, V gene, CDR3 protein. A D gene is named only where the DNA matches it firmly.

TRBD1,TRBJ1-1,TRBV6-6,CASSLQGNKAFF
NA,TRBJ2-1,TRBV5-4,CASSSTGIEGNEQFF
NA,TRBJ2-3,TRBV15,CATSRDGGSTQYF
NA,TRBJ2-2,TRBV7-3,CASSSDTGELFF
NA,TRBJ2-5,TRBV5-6,CASSLAGGAKETQYF
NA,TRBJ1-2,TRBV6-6,CASSPWQGYTF
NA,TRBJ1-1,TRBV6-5,CASSYQTGEAFF
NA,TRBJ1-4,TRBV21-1,CASSKVDRGGEKLFF
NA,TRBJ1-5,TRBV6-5,CASSSGQNNQPQHF
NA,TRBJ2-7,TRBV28,CASTESGGSYEQYF